These 3 T cell receptor beta chains came from one sample sequenced in a study of shared clonotypes between healthy human individuals. Sequencing was performed with immunoSEQ multiplex PCR; in TCRdb, only in-frame clones are kept and a portion is missing. This table holds 1.5 million to 2.5 million clones, just under 95% found once. Selected positively for CCR7 and CD45RO-negative, naive CD8 cells excluded terminally differentiated effector memory CD45RA+ cells. What was sequenced was naive CD8+ T cells sorted from blood. These receptors were collected from a young man in good health.

The chain carries TRBV5-4 and TRBJ2-3; the D is unclear. V was trimmed by 1 base and J by 2 bases, leaving 5 bases between them. Germline CDR1 is SGHNT and CDR2 is YYREEE (reference sequence). The CDR3 covers 13 residues. CDR3 sequence (DNA): TGTGCCAGCAGCTTGTATACCACAGATACGCAGTATTTT. Protein sequence: CASSLYTTDTQYF.

This clone was found once. Other DNA sequences in this sample translate to the same CDR3. The chain employs TRBV9 and TRBJ1-4, with TRBD1 matching 12 bases. The CDR3 totals 16 residues. CDR1 SGDLS and CDR2 YYNGEE come from the germline V gene. V lost 4 bases to trimming and J lost 2 bases; unmatched junction nucleotides: 3. The CDR3 sequence is CASSPGTGGTNEKLFF. In nucleotides, the CDR3 is TGTGCCAGCAGCCCCGGGACAGGGGGCACTAATGAAAAACTGTTTTTT.

V gene TRBV15 combines with J gene TRBJ2-3, with D hard to call. V was clipped by 4 bases and J by 0 bases, with 11 bases between them. CDR3 size: 15 residues. CDR1 and CDR2 (germline): LNHNV, YYDKDF (reference sequence). The CDR3 loop is CATSISSASTDTQYF. The CDR3 nucleotides are TGTGCCACCAGCATCAGTTCGGCTAGCACAGATACGCAGTATTTT. Drawing the rest from reference TRBV15 and TRBJ2-3, the complete variable domain is DAMVIQNPRYQVTQFGKPVTLSCSQTLNHNVMYWYQQKSSQAPKLLFHYYDKDFNNEADTPDNFQSRRPNTSFCFLDIRSPGLGDTAMYLCATSISSASTDTQYFGPGTRLTVL.